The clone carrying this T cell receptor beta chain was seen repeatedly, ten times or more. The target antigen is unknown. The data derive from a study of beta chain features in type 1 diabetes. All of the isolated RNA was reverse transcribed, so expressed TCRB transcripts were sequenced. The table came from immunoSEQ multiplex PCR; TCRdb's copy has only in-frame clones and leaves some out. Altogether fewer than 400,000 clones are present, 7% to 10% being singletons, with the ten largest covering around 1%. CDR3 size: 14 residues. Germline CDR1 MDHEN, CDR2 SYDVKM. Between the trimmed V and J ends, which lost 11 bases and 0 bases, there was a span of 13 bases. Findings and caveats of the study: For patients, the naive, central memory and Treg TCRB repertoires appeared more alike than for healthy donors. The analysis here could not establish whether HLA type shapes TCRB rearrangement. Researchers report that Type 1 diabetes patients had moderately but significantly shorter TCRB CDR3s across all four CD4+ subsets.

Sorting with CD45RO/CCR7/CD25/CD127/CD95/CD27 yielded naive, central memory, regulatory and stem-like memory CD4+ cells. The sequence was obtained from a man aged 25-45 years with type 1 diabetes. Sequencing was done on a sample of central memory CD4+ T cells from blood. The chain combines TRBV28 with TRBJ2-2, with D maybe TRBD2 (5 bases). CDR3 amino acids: CAVLGSANTGELFF. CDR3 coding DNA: TGTGCCGTGCTGGGGAGCGCGAACACCGGGGAGCTGTTTTTT. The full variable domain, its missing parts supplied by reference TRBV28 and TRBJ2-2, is DVKVTQSSRYLVKRTGEKVFLECVQDMDHENMFWYRQDPGLGLRLIYFSYDVKMKEKGDIPEGYSVSREKKERFSLILESASTNQTSMYLCAVLGSANTGELFFGEGSRLTVL.